Below, 28 T cell receptor beta chains from the same sample are listed, as sequenced in a study of identical twins. TCRdb re-derived calls from the 5' RACE reads in MiXCR, one entry per CDR3 protein. This table holds roughly 500,000 distinct CDR3 sequences, around 20% found once. Separately, the same data were catalogued under a study of T cells expressing NK-cell markers.

Sequences were obtained from CD4+ T cells sorted from blood. The receptor set was obtained from a woman in her late teens or twenties in good health.

This clonotype was observed a few times. The chain has TRBV9 and TRBJ2-7; no firm D call. The CDR3 extends over 12 amino acids. V was shortened by 4 bases and J by 9 bases, with 14 bases between the two germline ends. Germline V gene data show CDR1 as SGDLS and CDR2 as YYNGEE. Here the CDR3 DNA reads TGTGCCAGCAGCACCCTGGGTGGCGGGCAGTACTTC. The encoded protein is CASSTLGGGQYF.

The chain recombines TRBV18 with TRBJ1-5; D is perhaps TRBD1 (6 bases). Germline CDR1 and CDR2: KGHSH and LQKENI. CDR3 length equals 15 residues. V lost 3 bases and J lost 8, with 17 bases in between. The CDR3 sequence: CASSPGSVGGEPQHF. The CDR3 DNA is TGTGCCAGCTCACCTGGGTCTGTGGGGGGCGAGCCCCAGCATTTT.

The chain has TRBV21-1 and TRBJ2-7. TRBV21-1 constitutes a pseudogene. The CDR3 extends over 14 amino acids. The CDR3 spells CASRKQRSDYEQYF. The CDR3 nucleotides are TGTGCCAGCAGGAAGCAAAGGTCGGACTACGAGCAGTACTTC.

The J gene is TRBJ1-6, the V gene TRBV12-3 or TRBV12-4; D not resolved. The CDR3 is 14 amino acids. V lost 6 bases and J 2 bases, leaving 8 bases between the germline ends. In nucleotides, the CDR3 is TGTGCCAGCAGAGACACGACCTATAATTCACCCCTCCACTTT. Amino acid sequence: CASRDTTYNSPLHF.

This clonotype was counted between two and nine times. The chain joins TRBV20-1 to TRBJ2-1, with 7 bases fitting TRBD2. V was pared by 5 bases and J by 7 bases, with 8 bases of the junction left unmatched. Germline loops: CDR1 DFQATT, CDR2 SNEGSKA (reference sequence). The CDR3 totals 13 residues. The CDR3 DNA follows: TGCAGTGCTTCTTCAACTAGCGCGAATGAGCAGTTCTTC. Amino acids: CSASSTSANEQFF.

This chain uses TRBV3-1 with TRBJ2-1; D perhaps matches TRBD2 (5 bases). The CDR3 runs to 15 residues. Trimming left V 0 bases short and J 12 bases short, with 18 bases between. Germline V lookup: CDR1 LGHDT, CDR2 YNNKEL (reference sequence). CDR3 protein: CASSQDPGMSSRQFF. CDR3 nucleotides: TGTGCCAGCAGCCAAGATCCGGGAATGTCGAGCAGGCAGTTCTTC.

The V gene is TRBV6-5, the J gene TRBJ1-5; D may be TRBD1 (5 bases). Germline CDR1 MNHEY, CDR2 SVGAGI. The CDR3 contains 15 residues. Trimming shortened V by 0 bases and J by 6 bases, and 12 bases separated the two germline ends. CDR3 bases: TGTGCCAGCAGTTACTCGAGGGGCGTGAGTCAGCCCCAGCATTTT. Translation: CASSYSRGVSQPQHF.

In its sample, this clonotype was seen a few times. V usage is TRBV7-2 and J usage is TRBJ2-5; 13 positions match TRBD2. The CDR3 runs 16 residues. Germline V lookup: CDR1 SGHTA, CDR2 FQGNSA. V trimming: 5 bases; J trimming: 5 bases; junction bases outside the gene matches: 8. CDR3 DNA: TGTGCCAGCAGCCCCGGACTAGCGGGAGTAGGGGAGACCCAGTACTTC. This gives the protein CASSPGLAGVGETQYF.

This clonotype was observed a few times. The chain couples TRBV5-1 to TRBJ2-3; TRBD2 matches at 9 bases. J lost 1 base, V lost 5 bases, and 2 bases had no gene match. The CDR3 contains 14 residues. Germline CDR1 is SGHRS and CDR2 is YFSETQ. The CDR3 reads CASRRGGGTDTQYF. The CDR3 DNA sequence: TGCGCCAGCAGGCGCGGGGGGGGCACAGATACGCAGTATTTT.

Only a few counts were recorded for this clonotype. The chain couples TRBV6-4 to TRBJ1-5; D not certain. This CDR3 has 14 amino acids. Per the germline V gene, CDR1 is MRHNA and CDR2 is SNTAGT. The germline V and J ends were trimmed by 4 bases and 4 bases, with 11 bases remaining between them. The CDR3 DNA follows: TGTGCCAGCAGTGGAGGGCAGCCAAATCAGCCCCAGCATTTT. It codes for CASSGGQPNQPQHF.

This clonotype occurred a few times. The rearrangement joins TRBV9 to TRBJ2-2; 10 nucleotides align to TRBD1. The CDR3 consists of 15 residues. CDR1 SGDLS and CDR2 YYNGEE come from the germline V gene. The J segment lost 5 bases and the V segment lost 2 bases, leaving 3 bases of the junction unmatched. CDR3 nucleotides: TGTGCCAGCAGCGTGACAGGGGGCGGTACCGGGGAGCTGTTTTTT. Translating it yields CASSVTGGGTGELFF.

The CDR3 is CASSRRGVPNTGELFF. The CDR3 nucleotides read TGTGCCAGCAGCCGACGAGGAGTGCCGAACACCGGGGAGCTGTTTTTT. The chain links TRBV3-1 to TRBJ2-2; D is unclear. V lost 4 bases and J 0 bases, leaving 12 bases between the germline ends. The CDR3 totals 16 residues. CDR1 and CDR2 (germline): LGHDT, YNNKEL (reference sequence).

This chain links TRBV18 with TRBJ2-1; 9 nucleotides match TRBD2. This CDR3 comprises 12 residues. Germline V CDR1 and CDR2: KGHSH, LQKENI. The ends lost 3 bases at V and 10 bases at J; junction bases unmatched: 1. CDR3 sequence reads: CASSPSGREQFF. CDR3 in DNA: TGTGCCAGCTCACCCAGCGGGAGGGAGCAGTTCTTC.

This chain links TRBV9 with TRBJ2-3; D perhaps matches TRBD2 (5 bases). CDR3 length: 14 residues. V dropped 2 bases and J dropped 4 bases, with 11 bases sitting between them. Germline V gene lookup returns CDR1 SGDLS and CDR2 YYNGEE. CDR3: CASSVGSGADTQYF. The CDR3 bases are TGTGCCAGCAGCGTTGGGAGCGGCGCAGATACGCAGTATTTT.

Only a few counts were recorded for this clonotype. The gene calls are TRBV20-1 and TRBJ2-5, with D unresolved. Trimming pared 5 bases from V and 0 bases from J, leaving 7 bases between. The CDR3 consists of 12 residues. Germline CDR1 reads DFQATT; CDR2 reads SNEGSKA (reference sequence). The CDR3 here is CSAYEDQETQYF. The DNA of the CDR3 is TGCAGTGCTTACGAAGACCAAGAGACCCAGTACTTC.

Concerning this clonotype itself: The final CDR3 position lacks the conserved phenylalanine or tryptophan, pointing to a likely read error. It is unclear where the CDR3 begins or ends on the DNA, so no DNA is shown, and the CDR3 is as TCRdb lists it. The rearrangement joins TRBV12-3 or TRBV12-4 to TRBJ2-1; no DNA check was done on the table's D call, TRBD1. The CDR3 numbers 12 amino acids, ends counted. CDR3 amino acids: CASSPGVGSRFY.

This clonotype was seen only a few times. The rearrangement links TRBV20-1 to TRBJ2-3, with 7 bases lining up with TRBD1. CDR3 size: 14 residues. Germline V lookup: CDR1 DFQATT, CDR2 SNEGSKA (reference sequence). V shed 5 bases, J shed 5 bases, and the junction held 10 bases outside the gene matches. The CDR3 sequence is CSAARKGAKDTQYF. CDR3 coding DNA: TGCAGTGCTGCCCGAAAGGGGGCTAAAGATACGCAGTATTTT.

This chain connects TRBV27 to TRBJ2-7, with 7 bases fitting TRBD2. Trimming at V came to 5 bases and at J to 2 bases, leaving 9 bases not matched to a gene. CDR3 length equals 15 residues. Per germline, CDR1 MNHEY and CDR2 SMNVEV (reference sequence). The CDR3: CASSTYGRETYEQYF. For the CDR3, the DNA is TGTGCCAGCAGTACTTATGGGCGGGAGACCTACGAGCAGTACTTC.

The chain couples TRBV5-6 to TRBJ1-1, with D hard to call. Germline loops: CDR1 SGHDT, CDR2 YYEEEE. The CDR3 has 14 residues. V was shortened by 1 base and J by 6 bases, with 13 bases between the two germline ends. For the CDR3, the DNA is TGTGCCAGCAGCTTGAGAGGTCGTCTTTCTGAAGCTTTCTTT. It encodes CASSLRGRLSEAFF.

This clonotype was picked up a small number of times. This rearrangement joins TRBV6-6 to TRBJ2-5, with no clear D. The CDR3 consists of 13 residues. From germline, CDR1 is MNHNY and CDR2 SVGAGI (reference sequence). The V gene lost 6 bases and the J gene lost 1 base, with 9 bases spanning the gap. For the CDR3, the DNA is TGTGCCAGCAGCTTATTCCCCCAAGAGACCCAGTACTTC. This encodes CASSLFPQETQYF.

The chain uses TRBV5-1 and TRBJ2-3; D uncertain. Germline V gives CDR1 SGHRS, CDR2 YFSETQ. The CDR3 has 17 residues. V gave up 0 bases and J gave up 0 bases, with 14 bases separating them. The CDR3 here is CASSLAYGVTSTDTQYF. The CDR3 DNA reads as TGCGCCAGCAGCTTGGCCTACGGAGTAACTAGCACAGATACGCAGTATTTT.

This clonotype was observed many times. This chain joins TRBV3-1 and TRBJ1-1, with D possibly matching TRBD1 (6 bases). CDR3 size: 12 residues. With 6 bases removed from V and 5 bases from J, the gap between germline ends came to 10 bases. Germline V gene sequence: CDR1 LGHDT, CDR2 YNNKEL (reference sequence). DNA for the CDR3: TGTGCCAGCAGTCCACAGGGTACTGAAGCTTTCTTT. This encodes CASSPQGTEAFF. The variable domain in full, completed from reference TRBV3-1 and TRBJ1-1, reads DTAVSQTPKYLVTQMGNDKSIKCEQNLGHDTMYWYKQDSKKFLKIMFSYNNKELIINETVPNRFSPKSPDKAHLNLHINSLELGDSAVYFCASSPQGTEAFFGQGTRLTVV.

V gene TRBV7-8 combines with J gene TRBJ2-1, with 11 bases aligning to TRBD2. V trimming: 5 bases; J trimming: 6 bases; junction bases outside the gene matches: 15. The CDR3 has 18 amino acids. Germline loops: CDR1 SGHVS, CDR2 FQNEAQ. This CDR3 reads CASSPLSSTSGSPNEQFF. The CDR3 DNA is TGTGCCAGCAGCCCCCTATCATCAACTAGCGGGAGCCCCAATGAGCAGTTCTTC.

The DNA of the CDR3 is TGTGCCAGCAGTTACATCCGGGCTAGCGGGAACACAGATACGCAGTATTTT. This encodes CASSYIRASGNTDTQYF. V usage is TRBV6-5 and J usage is TRBJ2-3, with 9 bases fitting TRBD2. V gave up 2 bases and J gave up 2 bases; unmatched junction bases: 8. The length of the CDR3 is 17 residues. The germline V gene has CDR1 MNHEY and CDR2 SVGAGI.

In this sample, this clonotype turned up a few times. This rearrangement joins TRBV5-1 to TRBJ2-2; 8 bases fit TRBD1. V was pared by 4 bases and J by 0 bases, with 5 bases of the junction left unmatched. Looked up from germline, CDR1 is SGHRS and CDR2 is YFSETQ. The length of the CDR3 is 16 residues. The CDR3 nucleotides are TGCGCCAGCAGCCCTCGGACAGGGACGAACACCGGGGAGCTGTTTTTT. This sequence encodes CASSPRTGTNTGELFF.

The J gene is TRBJ2-2, the V gene TRBV5-6; tentative D call: TRBD1 (6 bases). The CDR3 runs 16 residues. V was clipped by 0 bases and J by 3 bases, with 12 bases between them. Per the germline V gene, CDR1 is SGHDT and CDR2 is YYEEEE. This chain's CDR3 is CASSLVPRGDTGELFF. CDR3 sequence (DNA): TGTGCCAGCAGCTTGGTTCCCAGGGGAGACACCGGGGAGCTGTTTTTT. The complete variable domain, with remaining parts taken from reference TRBV5-6 and TRBJ2-2, reads DAGVTQSPTHLIKTRGQQVTLRCSPKSGHDTVSWYQQALGQGPQFIFQYYEEEERQRGNFPDRFSGHQFPNYSSELNVNALLLGDSALYLCASSLVPRGDTGELFFGEGSRLTVL.

In nucleotides, the CDR3 is TGTGCCAGCAGTTCCCTCGTCACGGGGTTATACACTGAAGCTTTCTTT. Protein: CASSSLVTGLYTEAFF. V and J are TRBV6-5 and TRBJ1-1; D is unresolved. The CDR3 is 16 amino acids. CDR1 is MNHEY, CDR2 SVGAGI, per germline. V was cut by 4 bases and J by 3 bases, with 18 bases left in between.

This chain uses TRBV12-3 or TRBV12-4 with TRBJ2-2; 9 bases line up with TRBD2. The CDR3 has 14 amino acids. Unmatched junction bases numbered 7, after V lost 11 bases and J lost 3 bases. The CDR3 region is CAGSGGQYTGELFF. CDR3 DNA: TGTGCCGGTAGCGGGGGACAGTACACCGGGGAGCTGTTTTTT.